What follows are 18 T cell receptor beta chains derived from one specimen sequenced in a study of T cell responses to AZD1222 COVID-19 vaccine. The repertoire was sequenced with immunoSEQ multiplex PCR; TCRdb's copy has only in-frame clones and lacks some. In the table there are 80,000 to 90,000 clones, 92% of which are singletons. Source: peripheral blood, taken on day 0 of AZD1222 vaccination. Receptors originate from an adult in good health.

V is TRBV19 and J is TRBJ1-3; D is possibly TRBD1 (5 bases). Germline-derived CDR1 and CDR2 are LNHDA and SQIVND (reference sequence). CDR3 length: 14 amino acids. Trimming removed 9 bases from V and 4 bases from J, with 16 bases in between. The CDR3 loop is CASTFRGTGNTIYF. As DNA, the CDR3 is TGTGCCAGCACTTTTCGCGGGACCGGAAACACCATATATTTT.

A single count supports this clone. V gene TRBV19 combines with J gene TRBJ1-1; the D gene is possibly TRBD1 (5 bases). The germline CDR1 and CDR2 sequences are LNHDA and SQIVND (reference sequence). V lost 2 bases to trimming and J lost 3 bases, with 10 bases between them. This CDR3 spans 14 amino acids. Here the CDR3 reads CASSIPGRHTEAFF. In DNA, the CDR3 is TGTGCCAGTAGTATACCAGGGAGGCACACTGAAGCTTTCTTT.

The V gene is TRBV5-5, the J gene TRBJ1-1; D may be TRBD1 (5 bases). V was pared by 3 bases and J by 3 bases, with 15 bases between. The CDR3 has 15 residues. CDR1 is SGHKS and CDR2 is YYEKEE in the germline V gene (reference sequence). The DNA of the CDR3 is TGTGCCAGCAGCTACAGGCGACCCCGGGACACTGAAGCTTTCTTT. Amino acid sequence: CASSYRRPRDTEAFF.

V and J are TRBV5-1 and TRBJ1-6; 7 bases line up with TRBD1. The V segment lost 2 bases and the J segment 6 bases; nucleotides outside the gene matches: 5. The CDR3 covers 15 residues. Germline CDR1 and CDR2: SGHRS and YFSETQ. CDR3 nucleotide sequence: TGCGCCAGCAGCTTCCGACAGGGAGGTAATTCACCCCTCCACTTT. It translates to CASSFRQGGNSPLHF.

The chain carries TRBV12-3 or TRBV12-4 and TRBJ2-3; D gene ambiguous. V gave up 7 bases and J gave up 4 bases, with 9 bases separating them. The CDR3 is made up of 12 amino acids. CDR3 residues: CASTLDPDTQYF. The CDR3, as DNA: TGTGCCAGCACGCTAGACCCAGATACGCAGTATTTT.

The V and J genes are TRBV7-9 and TRBJ2-7; D not certain. The germline CDR1 and CDR2 sequences are SEHNR and FQNEAQ (reference sequence). V shed 1 base and J shed 2 bases, with 9 bases lying between them. The CDR3 consists of 14 residues. The CDR3 protein is CASSLVGATYEQYF. CDR3 in DNA: TGTGCCAGCAGCTTAGTTGGCGCCACCTACGAGCAGTACTTC.

The rearrangement joins TRBV6-2 or TRBV6-3 to TRBJ1-5; weak D call: TRBD1 (6 bases). Trimming shortened V by 2 bases and J by 4 bases, and 9 bases separated the two germline ends. The CDR3 is 14 residues long. Germline lookup yields CDR1 MNHEY and CDR2 SVGEGT. The CDR3 DNA is TGTGCCAGCAGTTACAAGGGGGGGAATCAGCCCCAGCATTTT. This encodes CASSYKGGNQPQHF.

V gene TRBV6-4 combines with J gene TRBJ2-1; 7 positions agree with TRBD2. The CDR3 covers 17 residues. The J segment lost 1 base and the V segment lost 0 bases, leaving 6 bases of the junction unmatched. Germline V gene sequence: CDR1 MRHNA, CDR2 SNTAGT. The CDR3 DNA follows: TGTGCCAGCAGTGACTCGCAGCGGGAAAGGTCCTACAATGAGCAGTTCTTC. Encoded protein: CASSDSQRERSYNEQFF.

The chain carries TRBV21-1 and TRBJ2-2; TRBD1 was called by the table and not checked on the DNA. TRBV21-1 is reported as a pseudogene. There are 17 residues in the CDR3. The CDR3 DNA reads TGTGCCAGCAGCCCATCTAACGGCAGGGGTAACACCGGGGAGCTGTTTTTT. The encoded protein is CASSPSNGRGNTGELFF.

This sequence joins TRBV5-1 and TRBJ2-3; no clear D gene. Deletions cut 0 bases from V and 4 bases from J, with 21 bases between. The CDR3 spans 18 residues. Germline V gives CDR1 SGHRS, CDR2 YFSETQ. The CDR3 DNA follows: TGCGCCAGCAGCTTGGGCTCCTCTCCAGCGTCCCTCGCAGATACGCAGTATTTT. Amino acid sequence: CASSLGSSPASLADTQYF. Based on the CDR3 plus reference TRBV5-1 and TRBJ2-3, the full variable domain is KAGVTQTPRYLIKTRGQQVTLSCSPISGHRSVSWYQQTPGQGLQFLFEYFSETQRNKGNFPGRFSGRQFSNSRSEMNVSTLELGDSALYLCASSLGSSPASLADTQYFGPGTRLTVL.

The V and J genes are TRBV4-2 and TRBJ1-2; no reliable D call. This CDR3 has 15 residues. Germline values: CDR1 LGHNA, CDR2 YNFKEQ. The V and J ends lost 0 bases and 7 bases respectively, with 15 bases between them. The CDR3 loop is CASSQEGRSDPGYTF. DNA of the CDR3: TGTGCCAGCAGCCAAGAGGGTCGATCGGATCCTGGCTACACCTTC.

This chain uses TRBV4-1 with TRBJ2-2; no clear D. The CDR3 contains 15 residues. V was shortened by 0 bases and J by 0 bases, with 5 bases between the two germline ends. Germline CDR1 MGHRA, CDR2 YSYEKL. CDR3 protein: CASSQDSANTGELFF. As DNA, the CDR3 is TGCGCCAGCAGCCAAGATTCGGCGAACACCGGGGAGCTGTTTTTT.

This chain joins TRBV5-8 and TRBJ2-1, with a weak D call TRBD2 (7 bases). Germline loops: CDR1 SGHTS, CDR2 YDEGEE. Between the trimmed V and J ends, which lost 0 bases and 8 bases, there was a span of 18 bases. The CDR3 consists of 16 residues. CDR3 region: CASSLDWRERGYEQFF. CDR3 bases: TGTGCCAGCAGCTTGGACTGGCGGGAGAGGGGGTATGAGCAGTTCTTC.

The chain joins TRBV28 to TRBJ1-1; D remains unclear. The CDR3 consists of 13 residues. Germline values: CDR1 MDHEN, CDR2 SYDVKM. Trimming left V 7 bases short and J 1 base short, with 10 bases between. CDR3 protein: CASKLLSNTEAFF. In DNA, the CDR3 is TGTGCCAGCAAACTGCTATCGAACACTGAAGCTTTCTTT.

This chain joins TRBV2 and TRBJ2-1, with D unresolved. The germline V gene has CDR1 SNHLY and CDR2 FYNNEI. Trimming pared 1 base from V and 10 bases from J, leaving 11 bases between. The CDR3 extends over 13 amino acids. The CDR3 nucleotides are TGTGCCAGCAGTGAAGTTCTAAGTCTAGAGCAGTTCTTC. Amino acids: CASSEVLSLEQFF.

This clone showed up just once. The genes are TRBV28 and TRBJ2-3, with 9 positions matching TRBD2. The J segment lost 0 bases and the V segment lost 7 bases, leaving 8 bases of the junction unmatched. Germline CDR1 MDHEN, CDR2 SYDVKM. This CDR3 comprises 16 residues. In nucleotides, the CDR3 is TGTGCCAGCACCCTAGACACTAGCGGGAGCACAGATACGCAGTATTTT. Protein product: CASTLDTSGSTDTQYF.

This clone was found once. The genes are TRBV10-3 and TRBJ2-3, with 15 nucleotides matching TRBD2. The CDR3 spans 16 residues. In germline, CDR1 is ENHRY, CDR2 SYGVKD. V shed 6 bases, J shed 1 base, and the junction held 2 bases outside the gene matches. Written as DNA, the CDR3 is TGTGCCATCAGCAGGACTAGCGGGGGGGGCACAGATACGCAGTATTTT. Residues: CAISRTSGGGTDTQYF.

The CDR3 DNA follows: TGTGCCAGCAGCCTCATTGGCTCAGGCACTGAAGCTTTCTTT. This translates into CASSLIGSGTEAFF. This chain uses TRBV5-4 with TRBJ1-1, with no clear D. The CDR3 consists of 14 residues. In germline, CDR1 is SGHNT, CDR2 YYREEE (reference sequence). Trimming removed 4 bases from V and 4 bases from J, with 14 bases in between.